Below are 12 T cell receptor beta chains sequenced from a single sample in a study of cytomegalovirus exposure and HLA in healthy donors. Use of 60 Vbeta and 13 Jbeta primers characterized the PCR. Assay used: immunoSEQ multiplex PCR; TCRdb lists only in-frame clones, some missing. The sample gives under 200,000 clones, over 70% of which show up once; approximately 3.1% is in the top ten. The sequencing input was PBMCs. These receptor sequences come from a woman aged 45-65 years in good health and CMV-seropositive.

In its sample, this clone was seen a few times. The chain has TRBV27 and TRBJ1-2, with TRBD1 identical over 9 bases. CDR1 and CDR2 (germline): MNHEY, SMNVEV (reference sequence). CDR3 size: 15 residues. V dropped 5 bases and J dropped 8; count of bases not matched to a gene: 12. DNA for the CDR3: TGTGCCAGCAGTAACAGGGGGCGCGCGGGAGGCGGCTACACCTTC. Translating gives CASSNRGRAGGGYTF.

The V gene is TRBV6-5, the J gene TRBJ1-1, with unresolved D. This CDR3 contains 13 residues. Trimming took 6 bases from V and 0 from J, leaving 8 bases between them. Germline V gives CDR1 MNHEY, CDR2 SVGAGI. CDR3 sequence: CASREVMNTEAFF. The CDR3 DNA reads TGTGCCAGCAGGGAGGTCATGAACACTGAAGCTTTCTTT.

The chain combines TRBV15 with TRBJ2-2; perhaps TRBD1 as D (5 bases). V lost 1 base to trimming and J lost 5 bases, with 8 bases between them. Germline-derived CDR1 and CDR2 are LNHNV and YYDKDF (reference sequence). CDR3 length: 14 amino acids. The CDR3: CATSRAQGTGELFF. Written as DNA, the CDR3 is TGTGCCACCAGCAGAGCCCAGGGTACCGGGGAGCTGTTTTTT.

The chain couples TRBV10-3 to TRBJ1-2, with D perhaps TRBD1 (6 bases). Trimming took 3 bases from V and 6 from J, leaving 17 bases between them. The CDR3 length is 15 residues. Germline CDR1 is ENHRY and CDR2 is SYGVKD. This chain's CDR3 is CAISEYSGEMDGYTF. CDR3 bases: TGTGCCATCAGTGAATACTCAGGGGAGATGGATGGCTACACCTTC.

V is TRBV2 and J is TRBJ2-4, with D perhaps TRBD1 (6 bases). Germline CDR1 SNHLY, CDR2 FYNNEI. V lost 5 bases and J lost 0, with 14 bases in between. This CDR3 has 16 amino acids. In DNA form, the CDR3 reads TGTGCCAGCAGTTCACAGGGAATCTTAGCCAAAAACATTCAGTACTTC. Translation: CASSSQGILAKNIQYF.

The V call is TRBV9, the J call TRBJ2-7; the D gene is possibly TRBD2 (6 bases). V shed 0 bases and J shed 6 bases, with 16 bases lying between them. Germline loops: CDR1 SGDLS, CDR2 YYNGEE. This CDR3 contains 15 residues. CDR3 region: CASSVGAVGGGEQYF. Written as DNA, the CDR3 is TGTGCCAGCAGCGTAGGGGCTGTGGGGGGAGGCGAGCAGTACTTC.

Only one count was recorded for this clone. The V call is TRBV6-6, the J call TRBJ2-3, with unresolved D. Germline assignment: CDR1 MNHNY and CDR2 SVGAGI (reference sequence). The length of the CDR3 is 12 residues. V was shortened by 6 bases and J by 5 bases, with 9 bases between the two germline ends. This chain's CDR3 is CASSLPGDTQYF. DNA of the CDR3: TGTGCCAGCAGCCTACCGGGAGATACGCAGTATTTT.

In this sample, this clone turned up a few times. The gene calls are TRBV21-1 and TRBJ1-5; no check of the table's D call, TRBD1, against the DNA was made. TRBV21-1 is a listed pseudogene. This CDR3 contains 16 residues. The CDR3 DNA follows: TGTGCCAGCATCGCCATCGACAGAGGTAGCAATCAGCCCCAGCATTTT. As protein: CASIAIDRGSNQPQHF.

The chain is built from TRBV2 and TRBJ2-1, with TRBD2 matching 7 bases. The germline V gene encodes CDR1 SNHLY and CDR2 FYNNEI. J gave up 1 base and V 7 bases, and 7 bases lay outside the gene matches. This CDR3 is built from 15 residues. The CDR3 loop reads CASNGRGSSYNEQFF. The CDR3 DNA is TGTGCCAGCAACGGGCGGGGGTCGTCCTACAATGAGCAGTTCTTC.

The CDR3: CSAGTEETQYF. In nucleotides, the CDR3 is TGCAGTGCGGGGACAGAAGAGACCCAGTACTTC. V usage is TRBV20-1 and J usage is TRBJ2-5; TRBD1 aligns across 7 bases. The CDR3 has 11 residues. Unmatched junction bases numbered 1, after V lost 6 bases and J lost 3 bases. The V gene's germline CDR1 is DFQATT and CDR2 SNEGSKA (reference sequence).

The rearrangement uses TRBV10-1 and TRBJ2-7; possible D gene TRBD2, 5 bases. Germline V gene lookup returns CDR1 WNHNN and CDR2 SYGVQD (reference sequence). V was clipped by 5 bases and J by 3 bases, with 8 bases between them. The CDR3 consists of 12 residues. CDR3 loop: CASSPGNYEQYF. CDR3 in DNA: TGCGCCAGCAGTCCGGGAAACTACGAGCAGTACTTC.

The V and J genes are TRBV9 and TRBJ1-2, with 7 bases identical to TRBD1. CDR1 SGDLS and CDR2 YYNGEE come from the germline V gene. V was clipped by 3 bases and J by 8 bases; unmatched bases: 7. There are 13 residues in the CDR3. CDR3 nucleotide sequence: TGTGCCAGCAGCGCGACAGGGTTTAGCGGCTACACCTTC. Protein: CASSATGFSGYTF.